This T cell receptor beta chain was sequenced for a study of control samples from healthy donors and cancer patients. Some clones are missing from TCRdb's copy, which holds only in-frame ones; the method was immunoSEQ multiplex PCR. Of 120,000 or so clones detected, around 87% appear once; the ten largest clones hold more than 8%. V was shortened by 6 bases and J by 2 bases, with 19 bases between the two germline ends. Germline CDR1 LGHNA, CDR2 YSLEER. The CDR3 is made up of 16 amino acids. The specimen sequenced was blood. The rearrangement uses TRBV4-3 and TRBJ2-5; tentative D call: TRBD2 (7 bases). The receptor was derived from a man in his forties in good health. The CDR3 DNA reads TGCGCCAGCAGTCTCCGGCCGGGGGGCCCACAAGAGACCCAGTACTTC. Protein sequence: CASSLRPGGPQETQYF.